A single sample is the source of the 19 T cell receptor beta chains below, sequenced in a study of shared clonotypes between healthy human individuals. Naive CD8 populations comprised CD45RO-negative cells positively selected for CCR7, excluding terminally differentiated effector memory CD45RA+ cells. Some clones are missing from TCRdb's copy, which holds only in-frame ones; the method was immunoSEQ multiplex PCR. This table has about 2 million clones, just under 95% appearing once. The specimen was naive CD8+ T cells sorted from blood. The receptors shown here come from a man aged 18 to 35 in good health.

This clone was observed once. The rearrangement joins TRBV10-3 to TRBJ2-7; no firm D call. V was trimmed by 6 bases and J by 4 bases, leaving 13 bases between them. The CDR3 spans 13 residues. Germline V gene lookup returns CDR1 ENHRY and CDR2 SYGVKD. The CDR3 DNA reads as TGTGCCATCAGCATTTCACTCGGGTACGAGCAGTACTTC. It yields the protein CAISISLGYEQYF.

V usage is TRBV2 and J usage is TRBJ2-7, with D possibly being TRBD2 (6 bases). Trimming stripped 10 bases from V and 1 base from J, with 8 bases between. Germline-derived CDR1 and CDR2 are SNHLY and FYNNEI. The CDR3 is 11 residues long. The CDR3 protein is CATGLSYEQYF. The CDR3 DNA is TGTGCCACGGGACTTTCCTACGAGCAGTACTTC. Using reference TRBV2 and TRBJ2-7 for the parts outside the CDR3, the full variable domain is EPEVTQTPSHQVTQMGQEVILRCVPISNHLYFYWYRQILGQKVEFLVSFYNNEISEKSEIFDDQFSVERPDGSNFTLKIRSTKLEDSAMYFCATGLSYEQYFGPGTRLTVT.

This clone is a singleton in its sample. V is TRBV13 and J is TRBJ2-7; TRBD1 agrees at 11 bases. Germline-derived CDR1 and CDR2 are PRHDT and FYEKMQ (reference sequence). Trimming took 4 bases from V and 10 from J; bases not matched to a gene: 3. This CDR3 comprises 12 residues. DNA of the CDR3: TGTGCCAGCAGCTCGGGACAGGGGGGTCAGTACTTC. It codes for CASSSGQGGQYF.

The chain combines TRBV7-6 with TRBJ1-4, with D possibly being TRBD1 (5 bases). The V gene lost 1 base and the J gene lost 2 bases, with 5 bases spanning the gap. The CDR3 runs to 14 residues. Germline assignment: CDR1 SGHVS and CDR2 FNYEAQ. In DNA form, the CDR3 reads TGTGCCAGCAGCTTAGGGGACACTAATGAAAAACTGTTTTTT. Amino acid sequence: CASSLGDTNEKLFF.

This clone has just a few counts. The chain links TRBV13 to TRBJ1-6, with unresolved D. V was pared by 5 bases and J by 3 bases, with 8 bases between. This CDR3 is 14 amino acids long. The germline V gene has CDR1 PRHDT and CDR2 FYEKMQ (reference sequence). The CDR3 bases are TGTGCCAGCAGCCAAGAGGTCTATAATTCACCCCTCCACTTT. Protein sequence: CASSQEVYNSPLHF.

V and J are TRBV2 and TRBJ1-2; a weak D match, TRBD1 (5 bases). This CDR3 has 15 residues. Germline-derived CDR1 and CDR2 are SNHLY and FYNNEI. V was shortened by 3 bases and J by 4 bases, with 15 bases between the two germline ends. The CDR3 loop is CASSDSGREGYGYTF. DNA for the CDR3: TGTGCCAGCAGTGATAGTGGCAGGGAGGGCTATGGCTACACCTTC.

The chain couples TRBV4-2 to TRBJ2-5, with D hard to call. The germline V gene encodes CDR1 LGHNA and CDR2 YNFKEQ. Deletions cut 4 bases from V and 1 base from J, with 7 bases between. The CDR3 sequence is 13 residues long. DNA of the CDR3: TGTGCCAGCAGCCGTCGGGCCCAAGAGACCCAGTACTTC. Translated: CASSRRAQETQYF.

The rearrangement uses TRBV27 and TRBJ2-1, with 7 bases that match TRBD1. J lost 4 bases, V lost 6 bases, and 3 bases had no gene match. The CDR3 is 13 residues long. Germline CDR1 reads MNHEY; CDR2 reads SMNVEV (reference sequence). The CDR3 region is CASSRGTYNEQFF. The CDR3 coding sequence is TGTGCCAGCAGCAGGGGGACGTACAATGAGCAGTTCTTC.

This chain joins TRBV6-1 and TRBJ2-7; D perhaps matches TRBD1 (6 bases). V gave up 6 bases and J gave up 5 bases, with 14 bases separating them. Germline CDR1 reads MNHNS; CDR2 reads SASEGT. CDR3 length: 13 residues. The DNA of the CDR3 is TGTGCCAGCAGGATCTTACAGGGTGACGAGCAGTACTTC. The encoded protein is CASRILQGDEQYF.

As to this clone: The sample contains more than one DNA sequence encoding this CDR3. The V call is TRBV27, the J call TRBJ1-2; possible D gene TRBD1, 5 bases. There are 13 residues in the CDR3. The V end was cut by 4 bases, the J end by 2 bases, with 8 bases between. CDR1 and CDR2 from the germline V gene are MNHEY and SMNVEV (reference sequence). The CDR3: CASSSGPNYGYTF. Written as DNA, the CDR3 is TGTGCCAGCAGTTCGGGACCGAACTATGGCTACACCTTC.

This clone has just one count. The J gene is TRBJ1-6, the V gene TRBV7-6; D perhaps matches TRBD1 (5 bases). CDR3 length: 13 residues. CDR1 SGHVS and CDR2 FNYEAQ come from the germline V gene. Between the trimmed V and J ends, which lost 6 bases and 7 bases, there was a span of 10 bases. CDR3 bases: TGTGCCAGCAGGCAGGGATACAATTCACCCCTCCACTTT. This gives the protein CASRQGYNSPLHF.

The chain employs TRBV6-6 and TRBJ2-3; D gene uncertain. CDR3 length: 13 amino acids. Trimming left V 6 bases short and J 2 bases short, with 9 bases between. Germline V gives CDR1 MNHNY, CDR2 SVGAGI (reference sequence). CDR3 sequence (DNA): TGTGCCAGCAGCCCACTGACCACAGATACGCAGTATTTT. This gives the protein CASSPLTTDTQYF.

The chain joins TRBV7-2 to TRBJ1-5, with D tentatively TRBD1 (5 bases). The V gene lost 5 bases and the J gene lost 2 bases, with 13 bases spanning the gap. Germline V gene data show CDR1 as SGHTA and CDR2 as FQGNSA. This CDR3 is built from 15 residues. CDR3 nucleotide sequence: TGTGCCAGCAGCGCCGGGACTCTGCGCAATCAGCCCCAGCATTTT. Its protein is CASSAGTLRNQPQHF.

V usage is TRBV27 and J usage is TRBJ2-7; D gene ambiguous. V gave up 1 base and J gave up 1 base, with 11 bases separating them. The CDR3 length is 15 residues. The V gene's germline CDR1 is MNHEY and CDR2 SMNVEV (reference sequence). As DNA, the CDR3 is TGTGCCAGCAGTTTATTTGCAGGTTCTTCCTACGAGCAGTACTTC. Its protein product is CASSLFAGSSYEQYF.

This chain uses TRBV5-6 with TRBJ2-3, with 8 nucleotides matching TRBD2. Trimming removed 5 bases from V and 0 bases from J; junction bases left unmatched: 5. This CDR3 has 15 residues. Germline CDR1 and CDR2: SGHDT and YYEEEE. As DNA, the CDR3 is TGTGCCAGCAGTTCACTAGCGGTGAGCACAGATACGCAGTATTTT. It is translated as CASSSLAVSTDTQYF.

The CDR3 DNA is TGTGCCAGCAGTGGAGGGGACACTGGGAGAGAGACCCAGTACTTC. Translation gives CASSGGDTGRETQYF. The rearrangement links TRBV6-1 to TRBJ2-5; D may be TRBD1 (6 bases). The CDR3 length is 15 residues. The V end lost 4 bases, the J end lost 4 bases, and 16 bases lay between the germline ends. CDR1 is MNHNS and CDR2 is SASEGT in the germline V gene.

The genes are TRBV10-3 and TRBJ2-7; no reliable D call. The CDR3 spans 12 residues. The germline V gene has CDR1 ENHRY and CDR2 SYGVKD. V lost 6 bases, J lost 2 bases, and 8 bases lay in between. CDR3 nucleotides: TGTGCCATCAGAGAGACCCCCTACGAGCAGTACTTC. This sequence encodes CAIRETPYEQYF.

V usage is TRBV11-2 and J usage is TRBJ2-1, with D perhaps TRBD2 (7 bases). In germline, CDR1 is SGHAT, CDR2 FQNNGV. The CDR3 is 14 amino acids. V dropped 5 bases and J dropped 6 bases, with 14 bases sitting between them. The CDR3 region is CASSRHAGANEQFF. The CDR3 DNA reads as TGTGCCAGCAGCCGTCACGCGGGGGCCAATGAGCAGTTCTTC.

The chain uses TRBV7-6 and TRBJ2-2, with 10 bases fitting TRBD1. Trimming took 1 base from V and 6 from J; bases not matched to a gene: 20. Germline V gene lookup returns CDR1 SGHVS and CDR2 FNYEAQ. The CDR3 has 21 residues. Here the CDR3 DNA reads TGTGCCAGCAGCTTAGTAGACGATGGGAAGACAGGGGGCAGTGTTCCCGGGGAGCTGTTTTTT. Translating gives CASSLVDDGKTGGSVPGELFF.